The present T cell receptor (beta chain) was sequenced within a study of blood T cells in healthy people across ages. With regard to this clonotype: A much larger clone differs by one base, so this may be a read error.

Each donor had about 9.6 milliliters of peripheral blood drawn. Trimming took off 3 bases at V and 0 bases at J, with 15 bases between the two ends. The CDR3 length is 18 residues. Primers used in a second PCR of about 7 to 12 cycles were a sample-barcoded 5' primer and a J-beta primer mix. TCRdb ran MiXCR on the 5' RACE reads and lists one entry per CDR3 protein. The top ten hold around 16% of the sample, which has hundreds of thousands of distinct CDR3 sequences, about 28% seen once. Sequences were obtained from blood. This receptor was obtained from an elderly woman in good health. The V call is TRBV12-3 or TRBV12-4, the J call TRBJ2-6, with a weak D call TRBD1 (5 bases). Here the CDR3 DNA reads TGTGCCAGCAGTTTTCGACAGACCCCTTTCTCTGGGGCCAACGTCCTGACTTTC. Its protein is CASSFRQTPFSGANVLTF.